The following is a T cell receptor (beta chain) sequence with its context. The sample belongs to a study of blood T cell repertoires in COVID-19. Study context: COVID-19 samples from acute and convalescent phases originated in the United States, Italy and Spain.

Assay: immunoSEQ multiplex PCR; the TCRdb copy retains only in-frame clones and omits some. The sample shows roughly 70,000 clones, approximately 84% of them seen only once. Source material: peripheral blood. The sequence was collected from a woman in her sixties or seventies with acute or convalescent COVID-19.

The CDR3 protein is CASSFSSVNQPQHF. The CDR3 bases are TGTGCCAGCAGCTTTAGCAGCGTCAATCAGCCCCAGCATTTT. V is TRBV5-5 and J is TRBJ1-5; D unclear. Germline V gives CDR1 SGHKS, CDR2 YYEKEE (reference sequence). Trimming pared 2 bases from V and 3 bases from J, leaving 9 bases between. The CDR3 is 14 amino acids.